This T cell receptor (beta chain) originates from a study of T cells in Graves' hyperthyroidism and ophthalmopathy. Findings of the study overall: Model-based prediction identified ophthalmopathy a median around 6.7 months prior to its onset. Expanded thyroid clonotypes (above 0.001) were mostly also found in blood.

Amplified TCR beta CDR3 regions derived from RNA transcripts. A set of HTBI primers served as the primers for a first-round RT-PCR of the TCR CDR3. TCRdb independently ran MiXCR on the multiplex PCR reads; one entry per CDR3 protein. Among approximately 600,000 distinct CDR3 sequences listed, 11% to 15% were seen once. This clonotype was found a few times. The antigen is undetermined. V shed 0 bases and J shed 3 bases, with 15 bases lying between them. The CDR3 is made up of 16 amino acids. Germline CDR1 is SGHNT and CDR2 is YENEEA. Sequenced: blood. This receptor was taken from a woman aged 18 to 35 with Graves' ophthalmopathy. The chain uses TRBV11-3 and TRBJ2-7; the D call may be TRBD1 or TRBD2 (6 bases each). CDR3 DNA: TGTGCCAGCAGCTTAGATCTGGGGGGCTACGACTACGAGCAGTACTTC. Amino acids: CASSLDLGGYDYEQYF.